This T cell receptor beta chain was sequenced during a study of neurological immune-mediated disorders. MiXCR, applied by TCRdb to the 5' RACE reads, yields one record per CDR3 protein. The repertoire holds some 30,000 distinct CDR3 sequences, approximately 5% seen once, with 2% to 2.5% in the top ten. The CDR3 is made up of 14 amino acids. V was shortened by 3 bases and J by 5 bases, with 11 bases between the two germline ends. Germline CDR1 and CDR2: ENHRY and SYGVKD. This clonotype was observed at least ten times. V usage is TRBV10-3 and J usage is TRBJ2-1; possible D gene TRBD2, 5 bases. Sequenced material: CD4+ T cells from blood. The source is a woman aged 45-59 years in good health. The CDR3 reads CAISDSHGDNEQFF. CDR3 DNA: TGTGCCATCAGTGACTCCCACGGGGACAATGAGCAGTTCTTC.